This TCR beta chain was found in a study of neurological immune-mediated disorders. The making of cDNA relied on 5'RACE with 10-nucleotide random UMIs. Sequencing runs each yielded over 160 million TCR-beta sequences from 15-18 subjects. TCRdb analysed the 5' RACE reads with MiXCR anew, one entry per CDR3 protein. The sample contains 84,000 or so distinct CDR3 sequences, around a tenth of which appear only once. This clonotype has ten or more counts. The target antigen is unknown. Germline V gives CDR1 SNHLY, CDR2 FYNNEI. This CDR3 is 13 amino acids long. The germline V and J ends were trimmed by 8 bases and 6 bases, with 14 bases remaining between them. Study findings and constraints: None of the CDR3 amino acid sequences of expanded clones were shared across subjects, and this suggested private repertoires in all groups.

Sequenced: PBMCs. This chain joins TRBV2 and TRBJ1-5, with TRBD1 as a possible D gene (5 bases). The source is a man aged 35 to 55 in good health. The CDR3 here is CASGRSGGQPQHF. The CDR3 DNA reads as TGTGCCAGCGGAAGGAGTGGGGGTCAGCCCCAGCATTTT.